This TCR beta chain was retrieved from a study of long-term antiretroviral therapy in people with HIV. With regard to this clone: Its antigen is still unknown.

Study-wide findings and caveats: HIV repertoires spanned narrower CDR3 length ranges than controls.

There are 15 residues in the CDR3. Trimming cost V 8 bases and J 5 bases; bases outside gene matches: 7. In germline, CDR1 is SEHNR, CDR2 FQNEAQ (reference sequence). This was the immunoSEQ v3.0 assay at survey level. Method: immunoSEQ multiplex PCR; TCRdb's copy keeps in-frame clones and lacks some. The sample includes tens of thousands of clones, roughly 90% seen only once; the top ten take roughly 3.9%. This sequence originates from a woman aged 18-30 years with HIV. This specimen consisted of unsorted PBMCs, obtained 1.8 years after starting antiretroviral therapy. The chain carries TRBV7-9 and TRBJ2-5; 14 bases map to TRBD2. The CDR3 loop reads CASGTSGRGWETQYF. The CDR3 DNA reads TGTGCCAGCGGGACTAGCGGGAGAGGGTGGGAGACCCAGTACTTC.